The present T cell receptor (beta chain) was sequenced within a study of blood T cell repertoires in COVID-19. Study-level information: Sites across the United States, Italy and Spain contributed samples from acute and convalescent COVID-19.

The repertoire was sequenced with immunoSEQ multiplex PCR; TCRdb's copy has only in-frame clones and lacks some. Among more than 200,000 clones listed, approximately 90% were seen once. The sequencing sample was made of peripheral blood. The TCR sequence derives from a man between 45 and 60 years old with acute or convalescent COVID-19.

The CDR3 DNA is TGTGCCAGTAGTAGGGATGGGACAGGGGGCTTTGGTCAGCCCCAGCATTTT. Translating gives CASSRDGTGGFGQPQHF. The chain uses TRBV19 and TRBJ1-5; 12 bases agree with TRBD1. CDR1 is LNHDA, CDR2 SQIVND, per germline (reference sequence). The V and J ends lost 4 bases and 6 bases, in that order; junction bases with no gene match: 10. This CDR3 spans 17 amino acids.